The 26 T cell receptor beta chains presented below share a single source sample, sequenced in a study of blood T cell repertoires in COVID-19 (dated by TCRdb to the early 2020s). Library preparation used the immunoSEQ multiplex PCR assay. TCRdb obtained this table from immuneACCESS and retained in-frame rearrangements with V and J assigned. These tables miss some clones; where compared with another copy, unresolved V genes account for less than half of the shortfall, and the remainder is unexplained. A total of some 200,000 clones appear in this sample, approximately 86% of them only once. The ten largest make up roughly 1.2% of the sample. Sequenced material: peripheral blood. The source of these receptors is a woman aged 25 to 45 with COVID-19, enrolled during active disease.

Comment on this clone: Other DNA sequences in this specimen translate into the identical CDR3. The chain joins TRBV6-1 to TRBJ1-1; D uncertain. V was pared by 1 base and J by 5 bases, with 8 bases between. Germline V gives CDR1 MNHNS, CDR2 SASEGT. CDR3 size: 13 residues. CDR3: CASSEGRGTEAFF. The CDR3 DNA follows: TGTGCCAGCAGTGAAGGGCGCGGGACTGAAGCTTTCTTT.

The chain has TRBV7-6 and TRBJ1-2; D not resolved. CDR3 length equals 12 residues. The V gene lost 5 bases and the J gene lost 8 bases, with 12 bases spanning the gap. Germline V CDR1 and CDR2: SGHVS, FNYEAQ. CDR3 DNA sequence: TGTGCCAGCAGCCCTCACCCGGGAGGCTACACCTTC. This sequence encodes CASSPHPGGYTF.

The chain couples TRBV4-2 to TRBJ2-7; D remains ambiguous. V lost 0 bases to trimming and J lost 5 bases, with 8 bases between them. This CDR3 has 13 amino acids. CDR1 LGHNA and CDR2 YNFKEQ come from the germline V gene. The CDR3 protein is CASSQDAEDEQYF. CDR3 DNA: TGTGCCAGCAGCCAAGATGCCGAGGACGAGCAGTACTTC.

In its sample, this clone was seen once. The chain is built from TRBV14 and TRBJ1-2; TRBD1 matches 8 bases. Germline trimming cut 3 bases from V and 3 bases from J; bases unmatched to any gene: 6. Germline lookup yields CDR1 SGHDN and CDR2 FVKESK. The CDR3 contains 15 residues. The CDR3 loop reads CASSQSTGGYYGYTF. In DNA, the CDR3 is TGTGCCAGCAGCCAGTCAACAGGGGGTTACTATGGCTACACCTTC.

Here the CDR3 reads CASSFQTGVPGELFF. CDR3 sequence (DNA): TGTGCCAGCAGCTTCCAGACAGGGGTCCCCGGGGAGCTGTTTTTT. The chain combines TRBV5-5 with TRBJ2-2, with 8 bases identical to TRBD1. CDR3 length equals 15 residues. V lost 2 bases to trimming and J lost 6 bases; unmatched junction nucleotides: 6. Germline V CDR1 and CDR2: SGHKS, YYEKEE (reference sequence). The whole variable domain, remainder taken from reference TRBV5-5 and TRBJ2-2, is DAGVTQSPTHLIKTRGQQVTLRCSPISGHKSVSWYQQVLGQGPQFIFQYYEKEERGRGNFPDRFSARQFPNYSSELNVNALLLGDSALYLCASSFQTGVPGELFFGEGSRLTVL.

This chain links TRBV5-4 with TRBJ1-1; TRBD1 aligns across 10 bases. The CDR3 runs 15 residues. J was trimmed by 3 bases and V by 3 bases; bases with no gene match: 5. Germline-derived CDR1 and CDR2 are SGHNT and YYREEE (reference sequence). CDR3 amino acids: CASSYPTGGDTEAFF. In DNA, the CDR3 is TGTGCCAGCAGCTACCCGACAGGGGGCGACACTGAAGCTTTCTTT.

This clone appeared once. The chain uses TRBV7-2 and TRBJ2-1; a weak D match, TRBD1 (6 bases). Germline V CDR1 and CDR2: SGHTA, FQGNSA. Trimming cost V 2 bases and J 7 bases, with 18 bases left between them. This CDR3 comprises 16 residues. In DNA form, the CDR3 reads TGTGCCAGCAGCTTATCGGCAGGGGTTCCAATAAATGAGCAGTTCTTC. Residues: CASSLSAGVPINEQFF. Full variable domain (remainder filled in from reference TRBV7-2 and TRBJ2-1): GAGVSQSPSNKVTEKGKDVELRCDPISGHTALYWYRQSLGQGLEFLIYFQGNSAPDKSGLPSDRFSAERTGGSVSTLTIQRTQQEDSAVYLCASSLSAGVPINEQFFGPGTRLTVL.

The rearrangement links TRBV5-1 to TRBJ2-1, with a tentative D call TRBD1 (5 bases). Trimming pared 2 bases from V and 0 bases from J, leaving 12 bases between. Germline V CDR1 and CDR2: SGHRS, YFSETQ. The CDR3 is 16 amino acids. The DNA for the CDR3 is TGCGCCAGCAGCTTCAGGGTTTTGAGCTCCTACAATGAGCAGTTCTTC. It yields the protein CASSFRVLSSYNEQFF.

CDR3 nucleotide sequence: TGTGCCAGCAGCCAATTTCGGACAGGGGATTCACCCCTCCACTTT. This codes for CASSQFRTGDSPLHF. This sequence joins TRBV3-1 (or the pseudogene TRBV3-2) and TRBJ1-6; TRBD1 matches at 9 bases. CDR3 size: 15 residues. The V and J ends lost 2 bases and 8 bases, in that order; junction bases with no gene match: 4. Germline V gives CDR1 LGHDT, CDR2 YNNKEL (reference sequence).

This chain joins TRBV5-8 and TRBJ2-2, with TRBD2 matching over 7 bases. CDR1 is SGHTS and CDR2 is YDEGEE in the germline V gene. The CDR3 runs to 15 residues. The V gene end was trimmed by 5 bases and the J gene end by 5 bases; junction bases not matched to a gene: 9. The DNA for the CDR3 is TGTGCCAGCAGACTGGGGGGGAGTAGGACCGGGGAGCTGTTTTTT. It is translated as CASRLGGSRTGELFF.

The chain is built from TRBV7-3 and TRBJ2-5, with TRBD2 identical over 13 bases. Germline-derived CDR1 and CDR2 are SGHTA and FQGTGA. The J segment lost 5 bases and the V segment lost 2 bases, leaving 2 bases of the junction unmatched. The CDR3 runs to 15 residues. CDR3 sequence (DNA): TGTGCCAGCAGCTTAGGACTAGCGGGAGCGGAGACCCAGTACTTC. Its translation is CASSLGLAGAETQYF.

The rearrangement joins TRBV7-2 to TRBJ2-3; 8 positions agree with TRBD1. CDR1 SGHTA and CDR2 FQGNSA come from the germline V gene. The CDR3 runs 14 residues. Trimming at V came to 4 bases and at J to 6 bases, leaving 6 bases not matched to a gene. For the CDR3, the DNA is TGTGCCAGCAGCTCCGGACAGGGCTGGGATACGCAGTATTTT. Its translation: CASSSGQGWDTQYF. The full variable domain, rest sourced from reference TRBV7-2 and TRBJ2-3, is GAGVSQSPSNKVTEKGKDVELRCDPISGHTALYWYRQSLGQGLEFLIYFQGNSAPDKSGLPSDRFSAERTGGSVSTLTIQRTQQEDSAVYLCASSSGQGWDTQYFGPGTRLTVL.

V and J are TRBV7-9 and TRBJ2-3, with a weak D call TRBD1 (6 bases). The CDR3 runs to 15 residues. V was shortened by 1 base and J by 3 bases, with 11 bases between the two germline ends. Per the germline V gene, CDR1 is SEHNR and CDR2 is FQNEAQ (reference sequence). CDR3 in amino acids: CASSLDRAKTDTQYF. For the CDR3, the DNA is TGTGCCAGCAGCTTAGACAGGGCGAAAACAGATACGCAGTATTTT.

The gene calls are TRBV6-5 and TRBJ2-5, with D possibly matching TRBD1 (7 bases). CDR3 length: 15 amino acids. Deletions cut 5 bases from V and 1 base from J, with 14 bases between. Germline V gene data show CDR1 as MNHEY and CDR2 as SVGAGI. The CDR3 region is CASSRRRGPQETQYF. For the CDR3, the DNA is TGTGCCAGCAGTCGGAGGAGGGGGCCCCAAGAGACCCAGTACTTC.

This clone appeared a few times. The gene calls are TRBV7-8 and TRBJ1-5, with D perhaps matching TRBD1 (6 bases). The CDR3 loop spans 14 amino acids. Between the trimmed V and J ends, which lost 4 bases and 2 bases, there was a span of 9 bases. Germline CDR1 and CDR2: SGHVS and FQNEAQ. In DNA, the CDR3 is TGTGCCAGCAGCTCTTCAGGGGGCAATCAGCCCCAGCATTTT. This sequence encodes CASSSSGGNQPQHF. The full variable domain, with the rest looked up from reference TRBV7-8 and TRBJ1-5, is GAGVSQSPRYKVAKRGQDVALRCDPISGHVSLFWYQQALGQGPEFLTYFQNEAQLDKSGLPSDRFFAERPEGSVSTLKIQRTQQEDSAVYLCASSSSGGNQPQHFGDGTRLSIL.

This rearrangement joins TRBV28 to TRBJ1-2, with unresolved D. The length of the CDR3 is 13 residues. Trimming stripped 8 bases from V and 3 bases from J, with 13 bases between. Germline CDR1 is MDHEN and CDR2 is SYDVKM. The CDR3, as DNA: TGTGCCAGCCCGCTAGGCGGGTACTATGGCTACACCTTC. It is translated as CASPLGGYYGYTF.

The sample holds a few counts of this clone. V and J are TRBV28 and TRBJ1-2; perhaps TRBD1 as D (6 bases). With 7 bases removed from V and 6 bases from J, the gap between germline ends came to 15 bases. The CDR3 runs 13 residues. Germline V CDR1 and CDR2: MDHEN, SYDVKM. Here the CDR3 reads CASIEGGSDGYTF. CDR3 DNA: TGTGCCAGCATCGAGGGGGGGAGTGATGGCTACACCTTC.

The chain links TRBV5-1 to TRBJ2-1, with TRBD1 matching 7 bases. The CDR3 extends over 15 amino acids. Germline CDR1 and CDR2: SGHRS and YFSETQ. J gave up 5 bases and V 0 bases, and 5 bases lay outside the gene matches. CDR3 region: CASSLARGIDNEQFF. Written as DNA, the CDR3 is TGCGCCAGCAGCTTGGCCAGGGGGATAGACAATGAGCAGTTCTTC.

Concerning this clone itself: Its ends do not fully match the called genes, so a read error is possible. This chain joins TRBV29-1 and TRBJ1-3, with 8 bases aligning to TRBD1. Germline V CDR1 and CDR2: SQVTM, ANQGSEA. This CDR3 region has 12 residues. The CDR3 spells CSAEAGGNTIYF. The CDR3 DNA is TGCAGCGCTGAAGCAGGGGGCAACACCATATATTTT.

The rearrangement links TRBV10-3 to TRBJ1-2, with TRBD1 matching over 8 bases. Trimming cost V 6 bases and J 4 bases; bases outside gene matches: 10. CDR1 is ENHRY, CDR2 SYGVKD, per germline. CDR3 length: 15 residues. CDR3 region: CAIRDITGGGYGYTF. As DNA, the CDR3 is TGTGCCATCAGGGATATAACAGGGGGGGGCTATGGCTACACCTTC.

The gene calls are TRBV5-4 and TRBJ2-7, with TRBD1 matching 12 bases. The CDR3 extends over 15 amino acids. Trimming cost V 3 bases and J 3 bases; bases outside gene matches: 4. In germline, CDR1 is SGHNT, CDR2 YYREEE (reference sequence). The CDR3 is CASSSRDRGLYEQYF. The CDR3 DNA is TGTGCCAGCAGCTCCCGGGACAGGGGGCTCTACGAGCAGTACTTC.

The count of this clone is one. This sequence joins TRBV7-2 and TRBJ1-2; the match to TRBD1 covers 8 bases. Unmatched junction bases numbered 6, after V lost 2 bases and J lost 4 bases. The germline V gene encodes CDR1 SGHTA and CDR2 FQGNSA. This CDR3 region has 15 residues. CDR3 region: CASSLSTDRAYGYTF. The DNA of the CDR3 is TGTGCCAGCAGCTTATCAACGGACAGGGCCTATGGCTACACCTTC. Drawing the rest from reference TRBV7-2 and TRBJ1-2, the complete variable domain is GAGVSQSPSNKVTEKGKDVELRCDPISGHTALYWYRQSLGQGLEFLIYFQGNSAPDKSGLPSDRFSAERTGGSVSTLTIQRTQQEDSAVYLCASSLSTDRAYGYTFGSGTRLTVV.

The chain links TRBV25-1 to TRBJ1-2; a possible D gene is TRBD1 (6 bases). The germline V and J ends were trimmed by 4 bases and 5 bases, with 8 bases remaining between them. This CDR3 is 12 amino acids long. Looked up from germline, CDR1 is MGHDK and CDR2 is SYGVNS. The CDR3 bases are TGTGCCAGCAGTGCCCAGGGGTATGGCTACACCTTC. Protein sequence: CASSAQGYGYTF.

This chain links TRBV27 with TRBJ2-7; possible D gene TRBD1, 7 bases. The CDR3 runs to 14 residues. V was cut by 2 bases and J by 5 bases, with 13 bases left in between. CDR1 MNHEY and CDR2 SMNVEV come from the germline V gene (reference sequence). The CDR3 spells CASSLKGRGDEQYF. The DNA of the CDR3 is TGTGCCAGCAGTTTAAAGGGCAGGGGGGACGAGCAGTACTTC.

The chain has TRBV19 and TRBJ2-5, with D maybe TRBD2 (7 bases). Trimming stripped 7 bases from V and 5 bases from J, with 14 bases between. Germline V lookup: CDR1 LNHDA, CDR2 SQIVND (reference sequence). CDR3 size: 13 residues. CDR3 coding DNA: TGTGCCAGTACTCATGCGGGGGCGGAGACCCAGTACTTC. It translates to CASTHAGAETQYF.

The V gene is TRBV5-5, the J gene TRBJ1-2; 12 bases agree with TRBD1. The CDR3 covers 16 residues. The germline V gene has CDR1 SGHKS and CDR2 YYEKEE (reference sequence). V shed 3 bases, J shed 4 bases, and the junction held 7 bases outside the gene matches. The CDR3 reads CASSSEVGQGAYGYTF. The CDR3 nucleotides are TGTGCCAGCAGCTCGGAGGTGGGACAGGGGGCCTATGGCTACACCTTC.